A selection of T cell receptor beta chains follows, all from one sample in a study of blood T cells in healthy people across ages. TCRdb itself ran the 5' RACE reads through MiXCR, one entry per CDR3 protein. The sample has around 780,000 distinct CDR3 sequences, roughly 25% seen once. The sample was also linked to a second study, of T cells of mothers and their children.

What was sequenced was blood. The receptors come from a boy between 5 and 17 years old in good health. Each CDR3 is given with its conserved first and last residue. A D gene is named only where the DNA matches it firmly. A row's size may be missing; if present it is once, few, many or a size class.

TRBV9	.	.	TRBJ2-7	CASSEGPRAWEQYF	TGTGCCAGCAGCGAGGGACCTAGGGCATGGGAGCAGTACTTC
TRBV5-1	.	.	TRBJ2-7	CASSYSGTSYEQYF	TGCGCCAGCAGCTATTCCGGGACTTCCTACGAGCAGTACTTC
TRBV6-1	few	.	TRBJ2-6	CASSERVQGRWAGANVLTF	TGTGCCAGCAGTGAAAGGGTTCAGGGGAGGTGGGCTGGGGCCAACGTCCTGACTTTC
TRBV29-1	few	.	TRBJ2-5	CSFRQVEQYF	TGCAGTTTCCGACAGGTTGAGCAGTACTTC
TRBV29-1	.	TRBD1	TRBJ1-1	CSVIRTGIGEAFF	TGCAGCGTGATCCGGACAGGCATAGGAGAAGCTTTCTTT
TRBV7-9	.	.	TRBJ1-1	CASSLGQDPGEAFF	TGTGCCAGCAGCTTAGGCCAGGATCCAGGTGAAGCTTTCTTT
TRBV7-9	few	.	TRBJ2-3	CASSLARGQSTDTQYF	TGTGCCAGCAGCTTAGCTCGAGGACAAAGCACAGATACGCAGTATTTT
TRBV12-3/TRBV12-4	few	TRBD2	TRBJ2-6	CASSFTGGGAGANVLTF	TGTGCCAGCAGTTTCACGGGAGGAGGCGCTGGGGCCAACGTCCTGACTTTC
TRBV12-3/TRBV12-4	.	TRBD1	TRBJ2-1	CASRMGQGLDEQFF	TGTGCCAGCAGGATGGGACAGGGCCTGGATGAGCAGTTCTTC
TRBV7-9	.	TRBD2	TRBJ2-1	CASSSRRGAIPWNEQFF	TGTGCCAGCAGTTCCCGGCGGGGGGCCATTCCGTGGAATGAGCAGTTCTTC
TRBV30	few	.	TRBJ1-2	CAWSVGGGYTF	TGTGCCTGGAGTGTTGGAGGGGGCTACACCTTC
TRBV6-5	few	.	TRBJ1-4	CASNRSPAEKLFF	TGTGCCAGCAACCGCTCTCCAGCTGAAAAACTGTTTTTT
TRBV12-3/TRBV12-4	few	TRBD1	TRBJ1-1	CASSWPGQGYTEAFF	TGTGCCAGCAGTTGGCCGGGACAGGGTTACACTGAAGCTTTCTTT
TRBV28	.	.	TRBJ2-7	CASSLSRQGGDEQYF	TGTGCCAGCAGTTTATCGCGGCAGGGTGGAGACGAGCAGTACTTC
TRBV5-5	.	TRBD1	TRBJ2-3	CASSTLGQGRADTQYF	TGTGCCAGCAGCACCCTCGGACAGGGGAGAGCAGATACGCAGTATTTT
TRBV18	.	.	TRBJ2-7	CASSPRTPGNIDEQYF	TGTGCCAGCTCACCACGCACACCGGGGAACATCGACGAGCAGTACTTC
TRBV2	few	.	TRBJ2-4	CASSTDSKNIQYF	TGTGCCAGCTCTACGGACAGCAAAAACATTCAGTACTTC
TRBV6-5	.	.	TRBJ2-3	CASSYGQGEDTQYF	TGTGCCAGCAGTTACGGGCAGGGTGAAGATACGCAGTATTTT
TRBV3-1	few	.	TRBJ2-2	CASSQDSRTANTGELFF	TGTGCCAGCAGCCAAGACTCCAGGACCGCGAACACCGGGGAGCTGTTTTTT
TRBV10-3	few	.	TRBJ2-5	CASGQHGGETQYF	TGTGCCAGCGGACAGCACGGAGGAGAGACCCAGTACTTC
TRBV4-1	few	TRBD1	TRBJ2-3	CASSLRPGQGAGDTQYF	TGCGCCAGCAGCTTACGCCCGGGACAGGGGGCAGGGGATACGCAGTATTTT
TRBV20-1	few	TRBD2	TRBJ2-3	CSAEGTSGWTSTDTQYF	TGCAGTGCTGAGGGGACTAGCGGGTGGACTAGCACAGATACGCAGTATTTT
TRBV20-1	many	.	TRBJ1-4	CSVPETTNEKLFF	TGCAGTGTCCCGGAGACAACTAATGAAAAACTGTTTTTT
TRBV20-1	.	.	TRBJ1-2	CGAPKTDPLWGYTF	TGCGGTGCTCCAAAGACAGACCCCCTGTGGGGCTACACCTTC
TRBV12-3/TRBV12-4	few	TRBD2	TRBJ2-1	CASRSSGSYYNEQFF	TGTGCCAGCAGGTCTAGCGGGAGCTACTACAATGAGCAGTTCTTC
TRBV4-3	.	TRBD2	TRBJ2-1	CASSQDRGTSDEQFF	TGCGCCAGCAGCCAAGATAGAGGGACTAGCGATGAGCAGTTCTTC
TRBV9	few	.	TRBJ2-7	CASSFDSSPYEQYF	TGTGCCAGCAGCTTCGACAGTTCGCCCTACGAGCAGTACTTC
TRBV12-3/TRBV12-4	many	.	TRBJ2-5	CASSFGRGETQYF	TGTGCCAGCAGTTTCGGCAGGGGTGAGACCCAGTACTTC
TRBV12-3/TRBV12-4	many	TRBD1	TRBJ2-7	CASSFSFLQGADEQYF	TGTGCCAGCAGTTTCAGTTTCCTGCAGGGGGCGGACGAGCAGTACTTC